A single sample gave rise to the 32 T cell receptor beta chains below, sequenced in a study of cytomegalovirus exposure and HLA in healthy donors. TCRdb's table, derived via immunoSEQ multiplex PCR, lists solely in-frame clones and lacks some. The sample holds approximately 220,000 clones, about 87% seen once. Specimen: PBMCs. The receptors derive from a man aged 18 to 30 in good health and CMV-seronegative.

J is TRBJ2-3 and V is TRBV28, with 8 nucleotides matching TRBD1. Looked up from germline, CDR1 is MDHEN and CDR2 is SYDVKM. V was clipped by 8 bases and J by 2 bases; unmatched bases: 9. CDR3 length: 15 amino acids. In nucleotides, the CDR3 is TGTGCCAGCCTCACCCCGGGACAGGTCACAGATACGCAGTATTTT. It yields the protein CASLTPGQVTDTQYF.

This clone appeared a single time. The J gene is TRBJ2-7, the V gene TRBV15; 7 bases agree with TRBD2. The V gene end was trimmed by 8 bases and the J gene end by 5 bases; junction bases not matched to a gene: 9. The CDR3 consists of 13 residues. Per germline, CDR1 LNHNV and CDR2 YYDKDF (reference sequence). The CDR3 here is CATAGGGIDEQYF. CDR3 nucleotide sequence: TGTGCCACCGCGGGCGGGGGTATCGACGAGCAGTACTTC. Complete variable domain (other parts from reference TRBV15 and TRBJ2-7): DAMVIQNPRYQVTQFGKPVTLSCSQTLNHNVMYWYQQKSSQAPKLLFHYYDKDFNNEADTPDNFQSRRPNTSFCFLDIRSPGLGDTAMYLCATAGGGIDEQYFGPGTRLTVT.

This chain links TRBV11-2 with TRBJ1-1; D is perhaps TRBD1 (5 bases). Trimming removed 0 bases from V and 6 bases from J, with 14 bases in between. From germline, CDR1 is SGHAT and CDR2 FQNNGV. This CDR3 spans 15 amino acids. The CDR3 nucleotides read TGTGCCAGCAGCTTAGATCTGGAGGGGTGGTCTGAAGCTTTCTTT. This translates into CASSLDLEGWSEAFF.

V is TRBV6-1 and J is TRBJ1-2, with 9 bases aligning to TRBD1. The junction had 5 bases not matched to a gene; V was cut back by 0 bases and J by 3 bases. CDR1 and CDR2 (germline): MNHNS, SASEGT. CDR3 length equals 16 residues. CDR3 amino acids: CASSEAGTGSYYGYTF. The CDR3 DNA reads TGTGCCAGCAGTGAAGCTGGGACAGGGAGCTACTATGGCTACACCTTC.

CDR3 sequence: CASSYKTNYGYTF. In DNA form, the CDR3 reads TGTGCCAGCAGTTATAAAACTAACTATGGCTACACCTTC. V and J are TRBV2 and TRBJ1-2; the D is unclear. Germline loops: CDR1 SNHLY, CDR2 FYNNEI. The CDR3 loop spans 13 amino acids. V was pared by 5 bases and J by 0 bases, with 7 bases between.

The chain employs TRBV5-6 and TRBJ1-4; no definite D call. V lost 2 bases, J lost 1 base, and 6 bases lay in between. The germline V gene encodes CDR1 SGHDT and CDR2 YYEEEE. The CDR3 runs to 14 residues. CDR3 residues: CASSFGGTNEKLFF. The CDR3 bases are TGTGCCAGCAGCTTCGGAGGAACTAATGAAAAACTGTTTTTT.

This chain links TRBV10-3 with TRBJ1-2; possible D gene TRBD1, 6 bases. This CDR3 is built from 12 residues. V lost 2 bases and J lost 8, with 9 bases in between. Germline V gene lookup returns CDR1 ENHRY and CDR2 SYGVKD. DNA of the CDR3: TGTGCCATCAGTGAGGAGGGGGACGGCTACACCTTC. Amino acid sequence: CAISEEGDGYTF.

V is TRBV29-1 and J is TRBJ2-7; D is undetermined. There are 11 residues in the CDR3. Trimming took off 4 bases at V and 4 bases at J, with 8 bases between the two ends. Germline values: CDR1 SQVTM, CDR2 ANQGSEA. Written as DNA, the CDR3 is TGCAGCGTTGTAAGAGATTACGAGCAGTACTTC. It encodes CSVVRDYEQYF.

The rearrangement uses TRBV6-4 and TRBJ2-5; D might be TRBD2 (6 bases). Trimming stripped 4 bases from V and 5 bases from J, with 11 bases between. CDR1 is MRHNA and CDR2 is SNTAGT in the germline V gene. This CDR3 has 13 residues. CDR3 sequence: CASSARDWETQYF. In nucleotides, the CDR3 is TGTGCCAGCAGTGCGCGGGACTGGGAGACCCAGTACTTC.

J is TRBJ2-1 and V is TRBV5-1; 11 nucleotides agree with TRBD1. V trimming: 4 bases; J trimming: 7 bases; junction bases outside the gene matches: 4. Germline lookup yields CDR1 SGHRS and CDR2 YFSETQ. The CDR3 runs to 14 residues. The CDR3 region has the DNA TGCGCCAGCAGCATGGGACAGGGGGTAAATGAGCAGTTCTTC. It translates to CASSMGQGVNEQFF.

In its sample, this clone is medium-sized. The chain joins TRBV28 to TRBJ1-2; no firm D call. Germline V gene data show CDR1 as MDHEN and CDR2 as SYDVKM. V dropped 7 bases and J dropped 4 bases, with 13 bases sitting between them. The CDR3 consists of 13 residues. CDR3 DNA sequence: TGTGCCAGCACCAATCGAGGACTCTATGGCTACACCTTC. It translates to CASTNRGLYGYTF.

This clone was seen a single time. The J gene is TRBJ1-2, the V gene TRBV28; weak D call: TRBD1 (5 bases). The germline gives CDR1 MDHEN, CDR2 SYDVKM. There are 13 residues in the CDR3. The V gene lost 2 bases and the J gene lost 8 bases, with 12 bases spanning the gap. The CDR3 DNA follows: TGTGCCAGCAGTTTAATCAGGGCGCGGGGCTACACCTTC. Encoded protein: CASSLIRARGYTF.

The genes are TRBV6-6 and TRBJ2-2; a possible D gene is TRBD1 (6 bases). CDR1 and CDR2 from the germline V gene are MNHNY and SVGAGI (reference sequence). The CDR3 totals 15 residues. Trimming took off 4 bases at V and 0 bases at J, with 9 bases between the two ends. CDR3 sequence (DNA): TGTGCCAGCAGTTCCGGGACAACGAACACCGGGGAGCTGTTTTTT. Protein sequence: CASSSGTTNTGELFF.

This sequence joins TRBV10-3 and TRBJ2-5, with D tentatively TRBD2 (6 bases). CDR1 is ENHRY, CDR2 SYGVKD, per germline. V lost 5 bases to trimming and J lost 4 bases, with 20 bases between them. CDR3 length: 16 residues. CDR3 residues: CAISPGRREKPETQYF. For the CDR3, the DNA is TGTGCCATCAGTCCGGGGCGGCGGGAAAAACCAGAGACCCAGTACTTC.

The J gene is TRBJ1-5, the V gene TRBV5-1; 9 bases are a match to TRBD1. The CDR3 is made up of 13 amino acids. V lost 8 bases to trimming and J lost 5 bases; unmatched junction nucleotides: 5. Germline CDR1 and CDR2: SGHRS and YFSETQ. The CDR3 DNA reads as TGCGCCAGTAGCCGGGACAGGGATCAGCCCCAGCATTTT. Translated, it gives CASSRDRDQPQHF.

The table lists this clone with a few counts. The chain couples TRBV2 to TRBJ1-5; a possible D gene is TRBD1 (5 bases). Germline-derived CDR1 and CDR2 are SNHLY and FYNNEI. This CDR3 contains 15 residues. V gave up 3 bases and J gave up 3 bases, with 12 bases separating them. The CDR3: CASSEYWGDNQPQHF. CDR3 in DNA: TGTGCCAGCAGTGAGTATTGGGGGGACAATCAGCCCCAGCATTTT.

This sequence joins TRBV4-1 and TRBJ1-6; tentative D call: TRBD1 (5 bases). The CDR3 contains 14 residues. Germline V gene sequence: CDR1 MGHRA, CDR2 YSYEKL. V was cut by 2 bases and J by 11 bases, with 13 bases left in between. CDR3 bases: TGCGCCAGCAGCCAAAACGCGGGACCGACACCCCTCCACTTT. It specifies CASSQNAGPTPLHF.

The chain has TRBV2 and TRBJ2-1; possibly TRBD1 for D (5 bases). Trimming left V 4 bases short and J 5 bases short, with 12 bases between. The CDR3 has 14 amino acids. CDR1 SNHLY and CDR2 FYNNEI come from the germline V gene. CDR3 in amino acids: CASSVLTAHNEQFF. In DNA form, the CDR3 reads TGTGCCAGCAGTGTATTGACAGCCCACAATGAGCAGTTCTTC.

V and J are TRBV10-3 and TRBJ2-7; D is perhaps TRBD1 (5 bases). Trimming removed 9 bases from V and 1 base from J, with 7 bases in between. CDR3 length: 11 residues. The V gene's germline CDR1 is ENHRY and CDR2 SYGVKD. In nucleotides, the CDR3 is TGTGCCATAAGACAGTCCTACGAGCAGTACTTC. It codes for CAIRQSYEQYF.

The chain combines TRBV20-1 with TRBJ2-5, with D tentatively TRBD2 (5 bases). Trimming removed 2 bases at V and 8 bases at J, with 6 bases between. There are 10 residues in the CDR3. Germline V lookup: CDR1 DFQATT, CDR2 SNEGSKA (reference sequence). CDR3 coding DNA: TGCAGTGCTAGATCGGGAACCCAGTACTTC. Its protein is CSARSGTQYF.

The chain combines TRBV12-2 with TRBJ1-6. TRBV12-2 is termed a pseudogene. The CDR3 covers 16 residues. The DNA for the CDR3 is TGTGCAAGTCGCTTCCTGGGGGGGACGGGAAATTCACCCCTCCACTTT. It specifies CASRFLGGTGNSPLHF.

This chain joins TRBV5-5 and TRBJ1-2, with D possibly being TRBD1 (5 bases). V was shortened by 4 bases and J by 8 bases, with 18 bases between the two germline ends. The CDR3 contains 14 residues. Germline-derived CDR1 and CDR2 are SGHKS and YYEKEE (reference sequence). CDR3 sequence: CASSTQTGKGGYTF. The CDR3 region has the DNA TGTGCCAGCAGCACACAAACAGGAAAAGGAGGCTACACCTTC. The full variable domain, completed using reference TRBV5-5 and TRBJ1-2, is DAGVTQSPTHLIKTRGQQVTLRCSPISGHKSVSWYQQVLGQGPQFIFQYYEKEERGRGNFPDRFSARQFPNYSSELNVNALLLGDSALYLCASSTQTGKGGYTFGSGTRLTVV.

On this clone itself: Distinct nucleotide sequences in the sample also encode this CDR3. The chain has TRBV5-1 and TRBJ2-3, with D possibly being TRBD1 (6 bases). The V gene lost 0 bases and the J gene lost 6 bases, with 14 bases spanning the gap. Per germline, CDR1 SGHRS and CDR2 YFSETQ. This CDR3 contains 15 residues. The CDR3 loop is CASSLVGRQVDTQYF. The CDR3 DNA sequence: TGCGCCAGCAGCTTGGTAGGGAGACAGGTGGATACGCAGTATTTT.

This clone was observed once. V is TRBV10-3 and J is TRBJ2-7; D perhaps matches TRBD1 (5 bases). Trimming shortened V by 3 bases and J by 7 bases, and 10 bases separated the two germline ends. CDR1 is ENHRY and CDR2 is SYGVKD in the germline V gene. The CDR3 has 12 residues. The DNA for the CDR3 is TGTGCCATCAGTGACAGGGAAAGAGAGCAGTACTTC. Translating gives CAISDREREQYF.

This chain links TRBV2 with TRBJ1-1; 9 bases fit TRBD1. From germline, CDR1 is SNHLY and CDR2 FYNNEI. V was pared by 5 bases and J by 2 bases, with 3 bases of the junction left unmatched. There are 14 residues in the CDR3. Written as DNA, the CDR3 is TGTGCCAGCAGTTGGACAGGGGCAAACACTGAAGCTTTCTTT. This encodes CASSWTGANTEAFF.

The genes are TRBV18 and TRBJ1-1, with 8 bases lining up with TRBD1. The CDR3 extends over 13 amino acids. Germline V gene sequence: CDR1 KGHSH, CDR2 LQKENI. V was clipped by 4 bases and J by 8 bases; unmatched bases: 6. This CDR3 is CASSRGQAVEAFF. CDR3 sequence (DNA): TGTGCCAGCTCACGGGGACAGGCGGTCGAAGCTTTCTTT.

This clone was observed a single time. The chain uses TRBV7-3 and TRBJ2-1; D is ambiguous. Per germline, CDR1 SGHTA and CDR2 FQGTGA. The CDR3 loop spans 15 amino acids. The V end lost 5 bases, the J end lost 6 bases, and 17 bases lay between the germline ends. The CDR3 is CASSPSSKRGNEQFF. The CDR3 DNA reads TGTGCCAGCAGCCCCTCGAGTAAACGAGGCAATGAGCAGTTCTTC. The full variable domain, with the rest looked up from reference TRBV7-3 and TRBJ2-1, is GAGVSQTPSNKVTEKGKYVELRCDPISGHTALYWYRQSLGQGPEFLIYFQGTGAADDSGLPNDRFFAVRPEGSVSTLKIQRTERGDSAVYLCASSPSSKRGNEQFFGPGTRLTVL.

This sequence joins TRBV19 and TRBJ1-4; 7 bases agree with TRBD1. V lost 10 bases to trimming and J lost 8 bases; unmatched junction nucleotides: 13. CDR3 length: 14 amino acids. Per the germline V gene, CDR1 is LNHDA and CDR2 is SQIVND (reference sequence). CDR3 in amino acids: CATLLTGEGEKLFF. In nucleotides, the CDR3 is TGTGCCACCCTTCTCACAGGGGAAGGGGAAAAACTGTTTTTT.

The chain has TRBV10-3 and TRBJ2-2; 8 nucleotides agree with TRBD1. This CDR3 is 14 amino acids long. V was pared by 7 bases and J by 4 bases, with 5 bases of the junction left unmatched. Germline CDR1 is ENHRY and CDR2 is SYGVKD. This CDR3 reads CAINSGQVTGELFF. The CDR3 DNA follows: TGTGCCATCAACTCGGGACAGGTCACCGGGGAGCTGTTTTTT.

In regard to this clone: In the same sample, other DNA sequences code for this CDR3. The chain combines TRBV2 with TRBJ2-5; D is possibly TRBD1 (5 bases). The CDR3 contains 13 residues. The V gene lost 3 bases and the J gene lost 1 base, with 6 bases spanning the gap. Germline values: CDR1 SNHLY, CDR2 FYNNEI. CDR3 protein: CASSDRVQETQYF. Written as DNA, the CDR3 is TGTGCCAGCAGTGACAGGGTCCAAGAGACCCAGTACTTC.

The J gene is TRBJ2-7, the V gene TRBV5-6; TRBD1 agrees at 9 bases. The CDR3 covers 13 residues. Germline CDR1 and CDR2: SGHDT and YYEEEE. The junction had 3 bases not matched to a gene; V was cut back by 5 bases and J by 3 bases. CDR3 DNA: TGTGCCAGCAGGGGGACAGGGAACTACGAGCAGTACTTC. It is translated as CASRGTGNYEQYF.

The chain carries TRBV30 and TRBJ1-1, with TRBD1 as a possible D gene (5 bases). CDR1 is GTSNPN, CDR2 SVGIG, per germline (reference sequence). The CDR3 runs 14 residues. Between the trimmed V and J ends, which lost 3 bases and 6 bases, there was a span of 17 bases. This CDR3 reads CAWRPGGGPAEAFF. The DNA of the CDR3 is TGTGCCTGGAGACCTGGCGGGGGTCCCGCTGAAGCTTTCTTT.